The 32 T cell receptor beta chains below all came from one sample that was sequenced in a study of glioma-infiltrating T cells after dendritic cell vaccination. Profiling relied on immunoSEQ multiplex PCR, and the TCRdb table lists in-frame clones only, not all of them. The sample has tens of thousands of clones; about four fifths are singletons. Specified time point: after dendritic cell vaccination, including at tumor progression/relapse. This specimen consisted of blood, obtained after dendritic cell vaccination. The source of these receptors is a human donor with glioblastoma.

The J gene is TRBJ1-2, the V gene TRBV6-1; 8 nucleotides match TRBD1. Unmatched junction bases numbered 12, after V lost 4 bases and J lost 8 bases. Looked up from germline, CDR1 is MNHNS and CDR2 is SASEGT. CDR3 length: 15 amino acids. CDR3 region: CASSASGQGAQGYTF. The CDR3 DNA reads as TGTGCCAGCAGTGCCTCGGGGCAGGGGGCGCAAGGCTACACCTTC.

The chain is built from TRBV18 and TRBJ1-1; TRBD1 matches 7 bases. Germline assignment: CDR1 KGHSH and CDR2 LQKENI. This CDR3 region has 17 residues. The ends lost 2 bases at V and 5 bases at J; junction bases unmatched: 14. The CDR3 loop is CASSPFQIRGLGTEAFF. CDR3 bases: TGTGCCAGCTCACCATTCCAAATTAGGGGGCTGGGTACTGAAGCTTTCTTT.

The chain carries TRBV11-3 and TRBJ2-1; D gene uncertain. CDR1 is SGHNT, CDR2 YENEEA, per germline. CDR3 size: 12 residues. The V and J ends lost 5 bases and 8 bases respectively, with 10 bases between them. The CDR3 bases are TGTGCCAGCAGCCCCTCCCAGGATGAGCAGTTCTTC. This encodes CASSPSQDEQFF. The whole variable domain, filled in from reference TRBV11-3 and TRBJ2-1, reads EAGVVQSPRYKIIEKKQPVAFWCNPISGHNTLYWYLQNLGQGPELLIRYENEEAVDDSQLPKDRFSAERLKGVDSTLKIQPAELGDSAVYLCASSPSQDEQFFGPGTRLTVL.

This clone came up many times. The chain employs TRBV10-3 and TRBJ1-1; no clear D gene. Trimming removed 4 bases from V and 1 base from J, with 7 bases in between. The length of the CDR3 is 13 residues. Germline CDR1 ENHRY, CDR2 SYGVKD. CDR3 sequence: CAISGGGNTEAFF. Here the CDR3 DNA reads TGTGCCATCAGTGGCGGCGGGAACACTGAAGCTTTCTTT.

The V call is TRBV18, the J call TRBJ2-7; TRBD1 agrees at 9 bases. This CDR3 has 15 residues. Germline trimming cut 3 bases from V and 3 bases from J; bases unmatched to any gene: 6. Germline V lookup: CDR1 KGHSH, CDR2 LQKENI. This CDR3 is CASSPTTGGFYEQYF. The DNA of the CDR3 is TGTGCCAGCTCACCTACCACAGGGGGCTTCTACGAGCAGTACTTC.

This clone has only one observation. The chain is built from TRBV28 and TRBJ2-1; 7 positions agree with TRBD2. This CDR3 has 19 residues. Trimming at V came to 6 bases and at J to 0 bases, leaving 17 bases not matched to a gene. Germline V CDR1 and CDR2: MDHEN, SYDVKM. The CDR3 sequence is CASSRTQTRAGNSYNEQFF. The CDR3 nucleotides are TGTGCCAGCAGCCGAACACAAACCAGAGCGGGGAACTCCTACAATGAGCAGTTCTTC.

The chain uses TRBV11-3 and TRBJ1-1, with a weak D call TRBD1 (5 bases). CDR1 SGHNT and CDR2 YENEEA come from the germline V gene. This CDR3 is 12 amino acids long. The V end was cut by 5 bases, the J end by 9 bases, with 13 bases between. The CDR3 spells CASSQQDTKAFF. In DNA form, the CDR3 reads TGTGCCAGCAGCCAACAGGATACCAAAGCTTTCTTT. Variable domain in full (rest from reference TRBV11-3 and TRBJ1-1): EAGVVQSPRYKIIEKKQPVAFWCNPISGHNTLYWYLQNLGQGPELLIRYENEEAVDDSQLPKDRFSAERLKGVDSTLKIQPAELGDSAVYLCASSQQDTKAFFGQGTRLTVV.

V usage is TRBV6-7 and J usage is TRBJ2-3; tentative D call: TRBD2 (6 bases). TRBV6-7 is an ORF, and what it does is uncertain. V was clipped by 2 bases and J by 1 base, with 19 bases between them. The CDR3 consists of 18 residues. CDR3 bases: TGTGCCAGCAGTTACCCCCCATGTGGAGGGTCTGGCACAGATACGCAGTATTTT. Protein sequence: CASSYPPCGGSGTDTQYF.

The genes are TRBV30 and TRBJ2-5, with D hard to call. Germline values: CDR1 GTSNPN, CDR2 SVGIG (reference sequence). V was trimmed by 1 base and J by 9 bases, leaving 18 bases between them. This CDR3 contains 14 residues. The CDR3, as DNA: TGTGCCTGGAGTGATCAATTCTTGGTCGGTCCCCAGTACTTC. Its protein product is CAWSDQFLVGPQYF.

This clone appeared a few times. The chain links TRBV6-4 to TRBJ2-1; perhaps TRBD2 as D (5 bases). Between the trimmed V and J ends, which lost 4 bases and 0 bases, there was a span of 10 bases. This CDR3 is 15 amino acids long. The germline V gene encodes CDR1 MRHNA and CDR2 SNTAGT. CDR3 amino acids: CASSVRTDSYNEQFF. The CDR3 nucleotides read TGTGCCAGCAGTGTAAGGACTGACTCCTACAATGAGCAGTTCTTC.

The CDR3: CASSIDRNNEQFF. In nucleotides, the CDR3 is TGTGCCAGTAGTATCGACAGAAACAATGAGCAGTTCTTC. The J gene is TRBJ2-1, the V gene TRBV19, with D possibly TRBD1 on 5 matching bases. This CDR3 spans 13 amino acids. V shed 3 bases and J shed 5 bases, with 8 bases lying between them. The germline gives CDR1 LNHDA, CDR2 SQIVND (reference sequence).

The chain carries TRBV7-9 and TRBJ2-3; 9 bases are a match to TRBD1. Germline loops: CDR1 SEHNR, CDR2 FQNEAQ (reference sequence). The CDR3 length is 16 residues. Trimming at V came to 3 bases and at J to 0 bases, leaving 4 bases not matched to a gene. The CDR3 DNA follows: TGTGCCAGCAGCTTGGGGGACAGGGCGAGCACAGATACGCAGTATTTT. As protein: CASSLGDRASTDTQYF.

The chain carries TRBV10-2 and TRBJ2-7, with a possible D match to TRBD1 (5 bases). Trimming removed 4 bases from V and 5 bases from J, with 9 bases in between. This CDR3 is built from 12 residues. CDR1 and CDR2 (germline): WSHSY, SAAADI. The CDR3 region has the DNA TGCGCCAGCAGTGCCAGGGTCAACGAGCAGTACTTC. Amino acid sequence: CASSARVNEQYF.

The chain employs TRBV4-2 and TRBJ2-7; the D gene is possibly TRBD1 (5 bases). The CDR3 loop spans 14 amino acids. The germline CDR1 and CDR2 sequences are LGHNA and YNFKEQ. Trimming took off 0 bases at V and 2 bases at J, with 8 bases between the two ends. The DNA for the CDR3 is TGTGCCAGCAGCCAAGATAAGGGGACCTACGAGCAGTACTTC. It yields the protein CASSQDKGTYEQYF.

On this clone: Other DNA sequences within the sample encode an identical CDR3. This chain uses TRBV7-2 with TRBJ2-2, with D unclear. Germline loops: CDR1 SGHTA, CDR2 FQGNSA. This CDR3 region has 15 residues. Between the trimmed V and J ends, which lost 1 base and 0 bases, there was a span of 6 bases. The CDR3 protein is CASSLEYTNTGELFF. CDR3 coding DNA: TGTGCCAGCAGCTTAGAATATACGAACACCGGGGAGCTGTTTTTT.

V gene TRBV2 combines with J gene TRBJ1-4; D call uncertain. CDR1 is SNHLY, CDR2 FYNNEI, per germline. V was pared by 7 bases and J by 7 bases, with 7 bases between. This CDR3 contains 11 residues. The CDR3 bases are TGTGCCAGCAACTCTATTGAAAAACTGTTTTTT. The encoded protein is CASNSIEKLFF.

The chain joins TRBV10-3 to TRBJ1-2, with D perhaps TRBD1 (5 bases). This CDR3 region has 14 residues. Trimming stripped 0 bases from V and 5 bases from J, with 10 bases between. Germline V gene sequence: CDR1 ENHRY, CDR2 SYGVKD. CDR3 in DNA: TGTGCCATCAGTGAGTCAGGGGTTGGGTATGGCTACACCTTC. It specifies CAISESGVGYGYTF.

V is TRBV4-2 and J is TRBJ2-5; 7 bases match TRBD2. This CDR3 has 17 amino acids. V trimming: 4 bases; J trimming: 4 bases; junction bases outside the gene matches: 15. The germline V gene encodes CDR1 LGHNA and CDR2 YNFKEQ. CDR3 amino acids: CASSPRVAAGVSETQYF. Written as DNA, the CDR3 is TGTGCCAGCAGCCCCAGGGTAGCGGCGGGGGTATCAGAGACCCAGTACTTC.

The V and J genes are TRBV5-1 and TRBJ2-3, with no clear D. Trimming stripped 0 bases from V and 2 bases from J, with 7 bases between. CDR1 SGHRS and CDR2 YFSETQ come from the germline V gene. This CDR3 spans 14 amino acids. Here the CDR3 DNA reads TGCGCCAGCAGCTTGGCCCCTCCCACAGATACGCAGTATTTT. Its protein is CASSLAPPTDTQYF.

J is TRBJ2-2 and V is TRBV5-1, with D perhaps TRBD1 (6 bases). Germline lookup yields CDR1 SGHRS and CDR2 YFSETQ. Trimming removed 4 bases from V and 2 bases from J, with 15 bases in between. CDR3 length: 16 amino acids. The CDR3 DNA sequence: TGCGCCAGCAGCCCGGACAGTAATCTTAACACCGGGGAGCTGTTTTTT. Translated: CASSPDSNLNTGELFF.

The rearrangement links TRBV7-2 to TRBJ2-7; no reliable D call. The CDR3 totals 12 residues. CDR1 and CDR2 (germline): SGHTA, FQGNSA. Trimming left V 7 bases short and J 0 bases short, with 7 bases between. The CDR3 spells CASTKNSYEQYF. The CDR3 bases are TGTGCCAGCACCAAAAACTCCTACGAGCAGTACTTC.

This clone was seen a handful of times. This rearrangement joins TRBV5-1 to TRBJ2-3; 7 bases fit TRBD1. Germline CDR1 is SGHRS and CDR2 is YFSETQ. V dropped 4 bases and J dropped 0; count of bases not matched to a gene: 5. This CDR3 has 15 amino acids. Here the CDR3 reads CASSAKTGSTDTQYF. CDR3 nucleotides: TGCGCCAGCAGCGCCAAGACAGGGAGCACAGATACGCAGTATTTT.

The V call is TRBV7-9, the J call TRBJ1-2; no reliable D call. The V end lost 3 bases, the J end lost 1 base, and 18 bases lay between the germline ends. CDR1 is SEHNR, CDR2 FQNEAQ, per germline (reference sequence). This CDR3 comprises 17 residues. This CDR3 reads CASSFSPPETLNYGYTF. Here the CDR3 DNA reads TGTGCCAGCAGCTTTAGCCCACCGGAAACCCTTAACTATGGCTACACCTTC.

This clone was recorded once. The V call is TRBV11-3, the J call TRBJ1-1; D gene unclear. Germline loops: CDR1 SGHNT, CDR2 YENEEA. The CDR3 has 11 residues. Trimming took 5 bases from V and 8 from J, leaving 9 bases between them. As DNA, the CDR3 is TGTGCCAGCAGCCACCACAGAGAAGCTTTCTTT. Residues: CASSHHREAFF.

The chain recombines TRBV5-4 with TRBJ2-7; TRBD1 aligns across 9 bases. The V and J ends lost 4 bases and 5 bases, in that order; junction bases with no gene match: 10. The length of the CDR3 is 15 residues. The V gene's germline CDR1 is SGHNT and CDR2 YYREEE (reference sequence). In nucleotides, the CDR3 is TGTGCCAGCAGCCAGGGAACAGGGGGCATCGACGAGCAGTACTTC. Protein product: CASSQGTGGIDEQYF.

The rearrangement joins TRBV5-1 to TRBJ1-1, with D possibly TRBD1 on 5 matching bases. This CDR3 has 17 residues. Germline lookup yields CDR1 SGHRS and CDR2 YFSETQ. V shed 0 bases and J shed 3 bases, with 18 bases lying between them. In DNA form, the CDR3 reads TGCGCCAGCAGCTTGGAGTACCGCTCAGGGAGGGACACTGAAGCTTTCTTT. It translates to CASSLEYRSGRDTEAFF.

The chain joins TRBV4-3 to TRBJ2-5; 9 nucleotides match TRBD2. The CDR3 is made up of 15 amino acids. Trimming removed 0 bases from V and 5 bases from J; junction bases left unmatched: 4. The germline gives CDR1 LGHNA, CDR2 YSLEER. Here the CDR3 reads CASSQDLAGLETQYF. The CDR3 DNA sequence: TGCGCCAGCAGCCAAGACCTAGCGGGACTGGAGACCCAGTACTTC.

V and J are TRBV10-3 and TRBJ1-1; D is perhaps TRBD1 (6 bases). From germline, CDR1 is ENHRY and CDR2 SYGVKD. This CDR3 comprises 14 residues. V dropped 7 bases and J dropped 0 bases, with 12 bases sitting between them. For the CDR3, the DNA is TGTGCCATCACAGGGGCCCCCATGAACACTGAAGCTTTCTTT. Its protein product is CAITGAPMNTEAFF.

This clone was picked up one time. V and J are TRBV6-5 and TRBJ1-6; D perhaps matches TRBD1 (6 bases). CDR1 is MNHEY, CDR2 SVGAGI, per germline. The CDR3 length is 15 residues. Trimming shortened V by 8 bases and J by 3 bases, and 14 bases separated the two germline ends. The CDR3 region has the DNA TGTGCCAGCCAAGGACAGCTCCTCTATAATTCACCCCTCCACTTT. Translated: CASQGQLLYNSPLHF.

This chain joins TRBV18 and TRBJ2-7; 8 bases are a match to TRBD1. The CDR3 has 15 residues. J gave up 2 bases and V 3 bases, and 6 bases lay outside the gene matches. Germline CDR1 KGHSH, CDR2 LQKENI. The DNA for the CDR3 is TGTGCCAGCTCACCGGGGACAGGAGTAACCTACGAGCAGTACTTC. Amino acid sequence: CASSPGTGVTYEQYF.

In the case of this clone: This sample includes further DNA sequences coding for the same CDR3. The rearrangement links TRBV7-9 to TRBJ1-1, with D uncertain. The V gene's germline CDR1 is SEHNR and CDR2 FQNEAQ (reference sequence). Trimming cost V 2 bases and J 1 base, with 8 bases left between them. The CDR3 is 14 residues long. CDR3 region: CASSLSGENTEAFF. The CDR3 DNA is TGTGCCAGCAGCTTAAGCGGAGAGAACACTGAAGCTTTCTTT.

This chain connects TRBV30 to TRBJ1-2, with TRBD1 matching 9 bases. The length of the CDR3 is 13 residues. Germline loops: CDR1 GTSNPN, CDR2 SVGIG (reference sequence). With 4 bases clipped from V and 3 bases from J, the junction kept 3 bases outside the gene matches. The CDR3 coding sequence is TGTGCCTGGATGCGGGACAGGGACTATGGCTACACCTTC. It codes for CAWMRDRDYGYTF.